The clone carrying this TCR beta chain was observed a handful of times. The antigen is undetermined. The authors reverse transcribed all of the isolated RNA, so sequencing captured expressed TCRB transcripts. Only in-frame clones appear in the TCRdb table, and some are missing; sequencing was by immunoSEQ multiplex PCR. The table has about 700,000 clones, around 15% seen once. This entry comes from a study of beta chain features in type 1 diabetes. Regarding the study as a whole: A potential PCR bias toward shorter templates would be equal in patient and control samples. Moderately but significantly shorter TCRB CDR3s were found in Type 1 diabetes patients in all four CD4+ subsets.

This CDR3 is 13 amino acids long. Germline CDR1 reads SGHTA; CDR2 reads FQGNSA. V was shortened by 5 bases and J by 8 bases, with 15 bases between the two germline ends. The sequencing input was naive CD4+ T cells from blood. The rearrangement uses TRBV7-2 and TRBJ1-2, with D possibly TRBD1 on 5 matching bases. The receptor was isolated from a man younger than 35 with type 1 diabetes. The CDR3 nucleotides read TGTGCCAGCAGCGCCGGGACTGGCTGGGGCTACACCTTC. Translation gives CASSAGTGWGYTF.